This TCR beta chain was captured in a study of beta chain features in type 1 diabetes. Study at large: Healthy donors and patients had similar age, gender and cell yields.

On this clone itself: The antigen is undetermined.

The length of the CDR3 is 16 residues. Looked up from germline, CDR1 is LNHDA and CDR2 is SQIVND (reference sequence). V dropped 4 bases and J dropped 2; count of bases not matched to a gene: 3. Expressed TCRB transcripts were sequenced, since all the RNA that had been isolated was reverse transcribed. This table comes from immunoSEQ multiplex PCR, and its TCRdb copy is limited to in-frame clones, with some not included. The sample lists under 300,000 clones, roughly 11% occurring once. Each population that was sorted was more than 95% pure. Study findings and constraints: Patients with Type 1 diabetes showed moderately but significantly shorter TCRB CDR3s in all four CD4+ subsets. HLA influence on TCRB rearrangement stayed unresolved here. Shorter templates might be favored by PCR, and equally so in patients and in controls.

Sequenced input: naive CD4+ T cells from blood. This chain uses TRBV19 with TRBJ2-1; 12 nucleotides line up with TRBD2. This TCR was sampled from a man younger than 45 with type 1 diabetes. Written as DNA, the CDR3 is TGTGCCAGTAGTAAGACTAGCGGGGGCCCCTACAATGAGCAGTTCTTC. This encodes CASSKTSGGPYNEQFF. The whole variable domain, filled in from reference TRBV19 and TRBJ2-1, reads DGGITQSPKYLFRKEGQNVTLSCEQNLNHDAMYWYRQDPGQGLRLIYYSQIVNDFQKGDIAEGYSVSREKKESFPLTVTSAQKNPTAFYLCASSKTSGGPYNEQFFGPGTRLTVL.